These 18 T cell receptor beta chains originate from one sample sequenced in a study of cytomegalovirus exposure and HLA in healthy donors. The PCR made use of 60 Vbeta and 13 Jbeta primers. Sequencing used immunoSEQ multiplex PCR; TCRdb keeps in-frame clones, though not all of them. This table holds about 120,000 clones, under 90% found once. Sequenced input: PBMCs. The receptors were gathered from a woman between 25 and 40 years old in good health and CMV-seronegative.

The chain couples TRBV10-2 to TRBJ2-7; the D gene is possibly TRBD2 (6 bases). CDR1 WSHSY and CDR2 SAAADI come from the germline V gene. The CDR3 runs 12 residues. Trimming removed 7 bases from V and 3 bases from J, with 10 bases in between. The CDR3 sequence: CASKDSGYEQYF. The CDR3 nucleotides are TGCGCCAGCAAAGATAGCGGCTACGAGCAGTACTTC.

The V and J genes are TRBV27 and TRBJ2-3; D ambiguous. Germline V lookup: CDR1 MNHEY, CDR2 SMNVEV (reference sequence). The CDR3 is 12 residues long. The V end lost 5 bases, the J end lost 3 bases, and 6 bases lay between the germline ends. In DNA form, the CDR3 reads TGTGCCAGCAGTCCCCCGACAGATACGCAGTATTTT. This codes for CASSPPTDTQYF.

The CDR3 loop is CASSGTGSGYEQYF. The CDR3 bases are TGTGCCAGCAGCGGGACAGGAAGCGGCTACGAGCAGTACTTC. The chain is built from TRBV9 and TRBJ2-7, with 7 bases that match TRBD1. Germline lookup yields CDR1 SGDLS and CDR2 YYNGEE. This CDR3 spans 14 amino acids. Losses at the gene ends were 3 bases for V and 3 bases for J; bases not matched to a gene: 6.

For the CDR3, the DNA is TGCGCCAGCAGCCAAGAGGGAGACGGGGAGACCCAGTACTTC. Translating it yields CASSQEGDGETQYF. This chain uses TRBV4-1 with TRBJ2-5, with a weak D call TRBD2 (5 bases). V lost 0 bases and J 5 bases, leaving 10 bases between the germline ends. The V gene's germline CDR1 is MGHRA and CDR2 YSYEKL. The CDR3 consists of 14 residues.

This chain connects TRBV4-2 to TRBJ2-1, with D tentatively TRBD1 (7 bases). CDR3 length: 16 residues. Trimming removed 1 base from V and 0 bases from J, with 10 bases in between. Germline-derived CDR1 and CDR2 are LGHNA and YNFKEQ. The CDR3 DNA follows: TGTGCCAGCAGCCAAGCGGGGGACAGCTCCTACAATGAGCAGTTCTTC. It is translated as CASSQAGDSSYNEQFF.

The chain's CDR3 is CASSPGSVRETQYF. As DNA, the CDR3 is TGTGCCAGCTCACCCGGGAGTGTGAGGGAGACCCAGTACTTC. The gene calls are TRBV18 and TRBJ2-5, with D possibly TRBD2 on 6 matching bases. Germline-derived CDR1 and CDR2 are KGHSH and LQKENI. The ends were cut back, 3 bases at V and 5 bases at J, with 13 bases in the middle. The CDR3 is made up of 14 amino acids.

The CDR3 nucleotides read TGTGCCAGTAAAGAGGCAGGGCCAAACTATGGCTACACCTTC. As protein: CASKEAGPNYGYTF. The chain employs TRBV19 and TRBJ1-2; possible D gene TRBD1, 5 bases. Trimming pared 7 bases from V and 2 bases from J, leaving 14 bases between. CDR1 and CDR2 (germline): LNHDA, SQIVND (reference sequence). The CDR3 runs 14 residues.

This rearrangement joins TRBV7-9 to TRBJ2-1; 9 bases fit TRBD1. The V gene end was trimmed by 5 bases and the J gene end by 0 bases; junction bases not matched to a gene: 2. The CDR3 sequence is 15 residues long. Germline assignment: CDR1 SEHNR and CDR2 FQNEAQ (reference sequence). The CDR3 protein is CASSRTGVSYNEQFF. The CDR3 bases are TGTGCCAGCAGCCGGACAGGGGTCTCCTACAATGAGCAGTTCTTC.

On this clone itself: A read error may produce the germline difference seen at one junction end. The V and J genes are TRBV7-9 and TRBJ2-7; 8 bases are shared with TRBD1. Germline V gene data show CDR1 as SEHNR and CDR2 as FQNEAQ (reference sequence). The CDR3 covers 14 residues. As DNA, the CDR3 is TGTTCCAGCAGCATGATGGACAGGGTCGACGAGCAGTACTTC. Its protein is CSSSMMDRVDEQYF.

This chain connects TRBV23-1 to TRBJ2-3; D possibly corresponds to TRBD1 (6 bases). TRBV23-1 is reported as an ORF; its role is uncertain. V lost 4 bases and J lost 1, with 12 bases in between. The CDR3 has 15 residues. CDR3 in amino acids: CASSRTPGGTDTQYF. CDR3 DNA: TGCGCCAGCAGTCGAACCCCAGGGGGCACAGATACGCAGTATTTT.

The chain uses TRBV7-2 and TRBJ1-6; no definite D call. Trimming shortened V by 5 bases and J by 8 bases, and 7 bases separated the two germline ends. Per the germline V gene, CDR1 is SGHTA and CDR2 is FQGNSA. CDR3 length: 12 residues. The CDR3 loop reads CASSLPDSPLHF. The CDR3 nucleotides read TGTGCCAGCAGCCTCCCCGATTCACCCCTCCACTTT.

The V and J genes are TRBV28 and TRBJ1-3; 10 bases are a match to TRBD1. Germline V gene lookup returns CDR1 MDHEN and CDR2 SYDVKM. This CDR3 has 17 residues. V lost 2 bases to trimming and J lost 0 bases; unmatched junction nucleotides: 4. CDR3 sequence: CASSLGTGARSGNTIYF. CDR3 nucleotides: TGTGCCAGCAGTTTAGGGACAGGGGCCCGCTCTGGAAACACCATATATTTT.

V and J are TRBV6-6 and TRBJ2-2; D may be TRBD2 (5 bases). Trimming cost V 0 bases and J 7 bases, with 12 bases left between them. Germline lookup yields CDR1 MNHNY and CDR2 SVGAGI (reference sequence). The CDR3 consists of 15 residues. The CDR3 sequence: CASSYSSGAGGELFF. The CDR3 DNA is TGTGCCAGCAGTTACTCCTCGGGCGCGGGCGGGGAGCTGTTTTTT.

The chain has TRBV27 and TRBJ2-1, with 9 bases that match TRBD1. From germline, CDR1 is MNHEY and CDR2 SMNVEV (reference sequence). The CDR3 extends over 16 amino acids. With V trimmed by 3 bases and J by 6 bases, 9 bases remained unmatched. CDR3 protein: CASSFSTGTGLNEQFF. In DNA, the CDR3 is TGTGCCAGCAGTTTCTCAACCGGGACAGGGCTCAATGAGCAGTTCTTC.

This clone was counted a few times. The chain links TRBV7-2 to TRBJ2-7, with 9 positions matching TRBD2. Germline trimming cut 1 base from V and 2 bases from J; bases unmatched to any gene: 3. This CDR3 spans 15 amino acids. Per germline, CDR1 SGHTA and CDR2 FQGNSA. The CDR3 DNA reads TGTGCCAGCAGCTTAGGACTAGCGGAACCCTACGAGCAGTACTTC. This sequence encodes CASSLGLAEPYEQYF.

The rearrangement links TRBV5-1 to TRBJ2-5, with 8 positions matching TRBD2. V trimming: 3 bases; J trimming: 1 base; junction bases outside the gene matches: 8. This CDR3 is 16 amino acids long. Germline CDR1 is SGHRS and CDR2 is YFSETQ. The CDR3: CASSSTGGGFQETQYF. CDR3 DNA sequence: TGCGCCAGCAGCTCCACCGGGGGGGGGTTCCAAGAGACCCAGTACTTC.

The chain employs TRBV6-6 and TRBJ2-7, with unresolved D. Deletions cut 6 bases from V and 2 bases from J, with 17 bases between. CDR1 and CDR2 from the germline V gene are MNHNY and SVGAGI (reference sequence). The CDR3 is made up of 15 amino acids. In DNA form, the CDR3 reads TGTGCCAGCAGGATCCGAGAGGCTGGAACCTACGAGCAGTACTTC. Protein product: CASRIREAGTYEQYF.

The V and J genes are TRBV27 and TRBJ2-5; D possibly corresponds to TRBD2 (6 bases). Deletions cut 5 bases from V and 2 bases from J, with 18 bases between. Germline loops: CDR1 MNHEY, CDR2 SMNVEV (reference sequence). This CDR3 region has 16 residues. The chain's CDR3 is CASSPRVADAQETQYF. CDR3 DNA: TGTGCCAGCAGTCCCCGGGTAGCGGACGCTCAAGAGACCCAGTACTTC.